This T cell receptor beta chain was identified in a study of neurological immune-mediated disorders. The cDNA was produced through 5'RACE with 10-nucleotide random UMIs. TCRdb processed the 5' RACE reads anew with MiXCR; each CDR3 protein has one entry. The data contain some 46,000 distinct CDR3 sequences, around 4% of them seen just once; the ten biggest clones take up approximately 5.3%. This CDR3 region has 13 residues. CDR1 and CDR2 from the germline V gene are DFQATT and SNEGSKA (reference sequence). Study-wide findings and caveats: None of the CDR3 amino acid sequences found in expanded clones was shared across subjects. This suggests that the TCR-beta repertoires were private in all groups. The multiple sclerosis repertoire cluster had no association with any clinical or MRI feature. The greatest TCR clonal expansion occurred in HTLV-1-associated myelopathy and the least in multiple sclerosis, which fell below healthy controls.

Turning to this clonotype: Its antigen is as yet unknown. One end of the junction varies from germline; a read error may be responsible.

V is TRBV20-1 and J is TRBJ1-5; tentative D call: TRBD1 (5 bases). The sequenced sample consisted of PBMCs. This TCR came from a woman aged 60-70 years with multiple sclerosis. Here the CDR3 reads CSATKGPPQPQNF. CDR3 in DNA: TGCAGTGCTACGAAGGGACCTCCGCAGCCCCAGAATTTT.